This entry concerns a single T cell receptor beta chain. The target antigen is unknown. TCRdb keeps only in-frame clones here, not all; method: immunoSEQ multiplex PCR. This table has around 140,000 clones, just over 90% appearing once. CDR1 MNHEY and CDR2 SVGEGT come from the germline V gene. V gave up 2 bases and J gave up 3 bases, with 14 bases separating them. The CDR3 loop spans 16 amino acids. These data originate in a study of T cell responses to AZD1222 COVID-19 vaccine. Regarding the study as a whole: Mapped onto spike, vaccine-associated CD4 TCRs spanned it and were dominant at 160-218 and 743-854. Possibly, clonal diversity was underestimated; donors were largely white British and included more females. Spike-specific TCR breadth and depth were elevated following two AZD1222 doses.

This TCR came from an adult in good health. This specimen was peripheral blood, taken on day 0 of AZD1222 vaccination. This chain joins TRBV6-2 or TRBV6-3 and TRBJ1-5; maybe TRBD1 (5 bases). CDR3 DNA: TGTGCCAGCAGTTACGACCCAGGGATTTCCAATCAGCCCCAGCATTTT. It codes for CASSYDPGISNQPQHF.